This record covers a single TCR beta chain. These data belong to a study of blood T cell repertoires in COVID-19. Overall study: Some COVID-19 samples were acute and others convalescent; all came from the United States, Italy and Spain. Sample material is recorded as cDNA or gDNA derived from T cells, B-cell-depleted T cells, or PBMCs.

Method: immunoSEQ multiplex PCR; TCRdb's copy keeps in-frame clones and lacks some. The profile covers about 12,000 clones, with about 71% appearing a single time and less than 7.5% taken by the ten largest. The germline gives CDR1 SGHRS, CDR2 YFSETQ. V lost 0 bases, J lost 6 bases, and 10 bases stayed unmatched. The CDR3 is 17 amino acids. Seattle participants joined during active infection and were tracked over time. The TCR sequence derives from a man between 60 and 75 years old with COVID-19, enrolled during active disease. Sequencing was done on a sample of peripheral blood. This sequence joins TRBV5-1 and TRBJ2-1, with 9 bases aligning to TRBD1. CDR3 bases: TGCGCCAGCAGCTTGGCCCGGACAGGGGAAGCACTCAATGAGCAGTTCTTC. It translates to CASSLARTGEALNEQFF. The variable domain in full, completed from reference TRBV5-1 and TRBJ2-1, reads KAGVTQTPRYLIKTRGQQVTLSCSPISGHRSVSWYQQTPGQGLQFLFEYFSETQRNKGNFPGRFSGRQFSNSRSEMNVSTLELGDSALYLCASSLARTGEALNEQFFGPGTRLTVL.